This T cell receptor beta chain derives from a study of blood T cell repertoires in COVID-19. Study at large: COVID-19 samples from acute and convalescent phases originated in the United States, Italy and Spain.

Method: immunoSEQ multiplex PCR; TCRdb's copy keeps in-frame clones and lacks some. The data hold approximately 170,000 clones, with over 75% observed a single time. Between the trimmed V and J ends, which lost 5 bases and 5 bases, there was a span of 19 bases. The CDR3 runs to 15 residues. The germline V gene has CDR1 MNHEY and CDR2 SMNVEV (reference sequence). This clonotype originated in a woman aged 18-30 years who had recovered from COVID-19. V usage is TRBV27 and J usage is TRBJ2-7; D may be TRBD2 (5 bases). Sequencing was carried out using PBMCs or T cells enriched from blood (not recorded which). As DNA, the CDR3 is TGTGCCAGCAGTCCCATCGCGGGCAGAGGCAACGAGCAGTACTTC. It specifies CASSPIAGRGNEQYF.